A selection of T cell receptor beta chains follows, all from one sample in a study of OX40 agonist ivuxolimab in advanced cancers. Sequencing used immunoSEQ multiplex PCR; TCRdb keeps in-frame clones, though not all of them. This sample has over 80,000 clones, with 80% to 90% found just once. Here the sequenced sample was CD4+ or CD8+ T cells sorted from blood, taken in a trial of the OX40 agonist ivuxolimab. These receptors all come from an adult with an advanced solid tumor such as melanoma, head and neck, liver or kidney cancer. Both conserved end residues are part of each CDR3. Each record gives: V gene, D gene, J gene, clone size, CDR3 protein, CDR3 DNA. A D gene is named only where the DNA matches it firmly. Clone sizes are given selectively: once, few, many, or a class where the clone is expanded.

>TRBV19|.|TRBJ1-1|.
CASREGRLNTEAFF
TGTGCCAGTAGGGAGGGACGCTTGAACACTGAAGCTTTCTTT
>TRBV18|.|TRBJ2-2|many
CASSRGSGELFF
TGTGCCAGCTCACGGGGTTCCGGGGAGCTGTTTTTT
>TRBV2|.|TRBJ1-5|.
CASSIQGRSNQPQHF
TGTGCCAGCAGTATACAGGGTCGTAGCAATCAGCCCCAGCATTTT
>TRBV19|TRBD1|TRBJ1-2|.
CASSISDRGYGYTF
TGTGCCAGTAGCATATCGGACAGGGGCTATGGCTACACCTTC
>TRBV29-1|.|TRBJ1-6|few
CSVGWTENSPLHF
TGCAGCGTTGGGTGGACAGAGAATTCACCCCTCCACTTT
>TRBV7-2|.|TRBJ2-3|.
CASSLDGGSTDTQYF
TGTGCCAGCAGCCTAGACGGCGGGAGCACAGATACGCAGTATTTT
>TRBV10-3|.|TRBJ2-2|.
CAISDYPDFTGELFF
TGTGCCATCTCGGACTACCCAGATTTCACCGGGGAGCTGTTTTTT
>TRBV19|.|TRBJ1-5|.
CASSRPGTDFQPQHF
TGTGCCAGTAGCCGTCCCGGGACGGACTTTCAGCCCCAGCATTTT
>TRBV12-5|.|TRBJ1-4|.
CASGLVLGTPNEKLFF
TGTGCTAGTGGTTTGGTACTGGGGACACCCAATGAAAAACTGTTTTTT
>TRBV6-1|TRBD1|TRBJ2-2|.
CASSDGQGLRGELFF
TGTGCCAGCAGCGACGGACAGGGGTTACGCGGGGAGCTGTTTTTT
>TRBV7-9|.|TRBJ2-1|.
CASSLSLGEQFF
TGTGCCAGCAGCTTAAGCCTAGGTGAGCAGTTCTTC
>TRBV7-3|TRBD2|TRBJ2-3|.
CASSLMSSGDTQYF
TGTGCCAGCAGCTTAATGAGTAGCGGGGATACGCAGTATTTT
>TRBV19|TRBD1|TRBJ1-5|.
CASSVSGQPRSGRPQHF
TGTGCCAGTTCTGTTTCGGGACAGCCAAGAAGCGGGCGGCCCCAGCATTTT
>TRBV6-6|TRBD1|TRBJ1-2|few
CASRTDRAGNYGYTF
TGTGCCAGCAGAACCGACAGGGCAGGGAACTATGGCTACACCTTC
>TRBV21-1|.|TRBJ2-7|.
CASRPASGSYEQYF
TGTGCCAGCCGCCCTGCCAGCGGGTCCTACGAGCAGTACTTC
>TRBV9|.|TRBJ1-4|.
CASSEGRTTTNEKLFF
TGTGCCAGCAGCGAGGGCCGAACGACAACTAATGAAAAACTGTTTTTT
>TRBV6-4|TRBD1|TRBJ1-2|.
CVSRPGTGVSGGGYTF
TGTGTCAGCAGGCCCGGGACAGGGGTATCAGGAGGTGGCTACACCTTC
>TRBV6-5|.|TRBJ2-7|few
CASSRDRGYEQYF
TGTGCCAGCAGCCGGGACCGTGGGTACGAGCAGTACTTC
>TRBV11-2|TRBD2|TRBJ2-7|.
CASSFLAGAYEQYF
TGTGCCAGCAGCTTCCTAGCGGGGGCCTACGAGCAGTACTTC
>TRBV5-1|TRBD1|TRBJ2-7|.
CASSLATRTGLLSYEQYF
TGCGCCAGCAGCTTGGCCACCCGGACAGGACTCCTTTCCTACGAGCAGTACTTC
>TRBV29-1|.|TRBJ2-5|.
CSVLGGWETQYF
TGCAGCGTCCTGGGGGGTTGGGAGACCCAGTACTTC
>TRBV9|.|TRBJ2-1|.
CASSVGDYNEQFF
TGTGCCAGCAGCGTGGGAGATTACAATGAGCAGTTCTTC
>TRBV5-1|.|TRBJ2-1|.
CASSLNRGDEQFF
TGCGCCAGCAGCTTGAATCGCGGCGATGAGCAGTTCTTC
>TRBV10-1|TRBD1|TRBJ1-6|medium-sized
CASSDRGDSPLHF
TGCGCCAGCAGTGACAGGGGGGATTCACCCCTCCACTTT
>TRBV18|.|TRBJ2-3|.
CASSPQGMKTDTQYF
TGTGCCAGCTCACCGCAGGGAATGAAGACAGATACGCAGTATTTT
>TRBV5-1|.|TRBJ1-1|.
CASSLAGVGNTEAFF
TGCGCCAGCAGCTTGGCTGGCGTGGGGAACACTGAAGCTTTCTTT
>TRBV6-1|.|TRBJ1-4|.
CASIMGPTNEKLFF
TGTGCCAGCATCATGGGACCGACAAATGAAAAACTGTTTTTT
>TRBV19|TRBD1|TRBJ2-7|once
CASSIGQGIAHEQYF
TGTGCCAGTAGTATAGGACAGGGGATCGCGCACGAGCAGTACTTC
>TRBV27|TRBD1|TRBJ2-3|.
CASSPNDRGTDTQYF
TGTGCCAGCAGTCCTAACGACAGGGGAACAGATACGCAGTATTTT
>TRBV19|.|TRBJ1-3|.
CASRVQGRNTIYF
TGTGCCAGTAGGGTTCAGGGAAGAAACACCATATATTTT
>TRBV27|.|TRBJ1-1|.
CASSFSGAIRTEAFF
TGTGCCAGCAGTTTTTCAGGGGCAATAAGAACTGAAGCTTTCTTT
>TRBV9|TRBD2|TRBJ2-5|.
CASSLLAGGPETQYF
TGTGCCAGCAGCCTTCTAGCGGGGGGGCCGGAGACCCAGTACTTC
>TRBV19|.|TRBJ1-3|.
CASSIDYSGNTIYF
TGTGCCAGTAGTATAGACTACTCTGGAAACACCATATATTTT
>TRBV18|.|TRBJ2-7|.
CASSPPELNEQYF
TGTGCCAGCTCACCACCGGAATTAAACGAGCAGTACTTC
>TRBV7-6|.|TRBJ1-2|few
CASSPGGLGGYTF
TGTGCCAGCAGCCCAGGAGGGTTGGGTGGCTACACCTTC
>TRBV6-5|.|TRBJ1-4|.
CASSYSSGAAPGKLFF
TGTGCCAGCAGTTACTCCAGCGGGGCCGCGCCTGGAAAACTGTTTTTT
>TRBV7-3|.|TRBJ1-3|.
CASSTRQLDSGNTIYF
TGTGCCAGCAGCACCCGACAGCTCGACTCTGGAAACACCATATATTTT
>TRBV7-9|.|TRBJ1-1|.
CASSPGRYTEAFF
TGTGCCAGCAGCCCAGGTAGATACACTGAAGCTTTCTTT
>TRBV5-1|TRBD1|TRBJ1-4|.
CASSIGQGWEKLFF
TGCGCCAGCAGCATCGGACAGGGCTGGGAAAAACTGTTTTTT
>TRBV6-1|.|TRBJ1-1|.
CASPSTNPITEAFF
TGTGCCAGCCCATCGACAAACCCGATCACTGAAGCTTTCTTT
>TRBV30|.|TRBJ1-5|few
CAWSKGMGNQPQHF
TGTGCCTGGAGTAAGGGAATGGGCAATCAGCCCCAGCATTTT
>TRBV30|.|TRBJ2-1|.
CACSHRGWGTEQFF
TGTGCCTGTTCTCACCGGGGGTGGGGCACTGAGCAGTTCTTC
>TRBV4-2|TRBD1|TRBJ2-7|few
CASSRLREGQGGEQYF
TGTGCCAGCAGCCGCCTAAGGGAGGGACAGGGTGGCGAGCAGTACTTC
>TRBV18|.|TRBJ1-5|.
CASSPRNLGLNQPQHF
TGTGCCAGCTCACCACGTAACCTGGGCCTCAATCAGCCCCAGCATTTT
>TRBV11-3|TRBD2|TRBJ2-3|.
CASSLGLAGVLDTQYF
TGTGCCAGCAGCTTAGGACTAGCGGGGGTCCTAGATACGCAGTATTTT
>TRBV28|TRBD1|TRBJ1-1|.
CASSSGQGLREAFF
TGTGCCAGCAGCTCGGGACAGGGCTTACGAGAAGCTTTCTTT
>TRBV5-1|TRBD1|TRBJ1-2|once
CASSSTGDYGYTF
TGCGCCAGCAGCTCAACAGGGGACTATGGCTACACCTTC
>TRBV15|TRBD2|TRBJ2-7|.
CATSRAMSGGADF
TGTGCCACCAGCAGAGCGATGAGCGGGGGAGCTGACTTC
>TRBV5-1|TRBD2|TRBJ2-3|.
CASSPSGGVLADTQYF
TGCGCCAGCAGCCCTTCCGGGGGGGTTCTGGCAGATACGCAGTATTTT
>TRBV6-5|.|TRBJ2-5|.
CASSFGRVYQETQYF
TGTGCCAGCAGTTTTGGCAGGGTCTACCAAGAGACCCAGTACTTC
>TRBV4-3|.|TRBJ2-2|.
CASSQDRQWNTGELFF
TGCGCCAGCAGCCAAGATAGGCAGTGGAACACCGGGGAGCTGTTTTTT